Listed below are T cell receptor beta chains from one sample, sequenced in a study of CXCR3-negative and CXCR3-positive naive CD8 T cells. TCRdb reprocessed the 5' RACE reads and reports one entry per CDR3 protein, with no DNA. The table for this sample gives about 120,000 distinct CDR3 sequences. The sequencing sample was made of naive CXCR3- CD8+ T cells from blood. These receptor sequences come from a human donor in good health. Some clones in this sample may be carry-over from other donors' samples. Both conserved end residues are part of each CDR3.

CDR3 protein: CASSQPRDRAVYEQYF
V gene: TRBV7-7
J gene: TRBJ2-7

CDR3 protein: CASSYGDRGDGYTF
V gene: TRBV6-6
J gene: TRBJ1-2

CDR3 protein: CSVEAGRPYEQYF
V gene: TRBV29-1
J gene: TRBJ2-7

CDR3 protein: CASSLPGHVSGGYTF
V gene: TRBV19
J gene: TRBJ1-2

CDR3 protein: CASSLSTSSSYNEQFF
V gene: TRBV12-3/TRBV12-4
J gene: TRBJ2-1

CDR3 protein: CASSLPNNEQFF
V gene: TRBV7-6
J gene: TRBJ2-1

CDR3 protein: CASSFNRGTEAFF
V gene: TRBV27
J gene: TRBJ1-1

CDR3 protein: CASSLEREIIYEQYF
V gene: TRBV28
J gene: TRBJ2-7

CDR3 protein: CASSAHPYEQYF
V gene: TRBV10-2
J gene: TRBJ2-7

CDR3 protein: CASSLGQSHSGANVLTF
V gene: TRBV19
J gene: TRBJ2-6

CDR3 protein: CASSLGGAEQYF
V gene: TRBV5-1
J gene: TRBJ2-7

CDR3 protein: CSVSEGVRETQYF
V gene: TRBV29-1
J gene: TRBJ2-5

CDR3 protein: CASSVRSGPYEQYF
V gene: TRBV7-8
J gene: TRBJ2-7

CDR3 protein: CSVTGSTGNTIYF
V gene: TRBV29-1
J gene: TRBJ1-3

CDR3 protein: CSVAGGSPAGGQFF
V gene: TRBV29-1
J gene: TRBJ2-1

CDR3 protein: CASSRGGRGVWRNEQFF
V gene: TRBV11-2
J gene: TRBJ2-1

CDR3 protein: CASIQDIVTGELFF
V gene: TRBV5-1
J gene: TRBJ2-2

CDR3 protein: CSARGPSGGPNTGELFF
V gene: TRBV20-1
J gene: TRBJ2-2

CDR3 protein: CSVPGQGQENTQYF
V gene: TRBV29-1
J gene: TRBJ2-3

CDR3 protein: CASSLTGLAGAQETQYF
V gene: TRBV5-1
J gene: TRBJ2-5